A single T cell receptor beta chain is shown here with its context. What it binds is not known. The data originate from a study of long-term antiretroviral therapy in people with HIV. Study conclusions and caveats: Viral resistance, ART adherence and therapy changes all lacked available data. After ART, diversity increased yet remained lower than transplant donor controls.

This was the immunoSEQ v3.0 assay at survey level. Produced via immunoSEQ multiplex PCR; TCRdb's table is partial and in-frame only. The profile shows under 20,000 clones, roughly 86% of them singletons. The CDR3 length is 14 residues. From germline, CDR1 is MNHEY and CDR2 SVGAGI. V lost 5 bases and J 10 bases, leaving 15 bases between the germline ends. This rearrangement joins TRBV6-5 to TRBJ1-6; the D gene is possibly TRBD1 (6 bases). The TCR originated in a man aged 35-49 years with HIV. The sequencing used unsorted PBMCs, collected 0.5 years after starting antiretroviral therapy. This CDR3 reads CASSLLDSGSPLHF. For the CDR3, the DNA is TGTGCCAGCAGTCTCCTGGACAGTGGGTCACCCCTCCACTTT.